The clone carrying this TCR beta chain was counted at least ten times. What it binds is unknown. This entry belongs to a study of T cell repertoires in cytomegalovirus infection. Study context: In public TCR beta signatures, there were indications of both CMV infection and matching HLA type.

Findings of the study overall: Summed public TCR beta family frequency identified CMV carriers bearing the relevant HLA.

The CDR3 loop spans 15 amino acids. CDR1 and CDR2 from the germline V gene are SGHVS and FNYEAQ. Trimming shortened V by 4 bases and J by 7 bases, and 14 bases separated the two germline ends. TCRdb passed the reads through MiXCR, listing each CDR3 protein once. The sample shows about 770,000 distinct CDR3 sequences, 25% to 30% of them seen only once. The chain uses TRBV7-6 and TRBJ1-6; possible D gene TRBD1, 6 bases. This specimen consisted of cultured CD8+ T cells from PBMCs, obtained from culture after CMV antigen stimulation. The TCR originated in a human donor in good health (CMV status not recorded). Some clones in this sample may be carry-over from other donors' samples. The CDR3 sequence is CASSSTGGRNSPLHF. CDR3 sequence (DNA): TGTGCCAGCAGCTCTACTGGGGGCCGCAATTCACCCCTCCACTTT.